Listed below are T cell receptor beta chains from one sample, sequenced in a study of blood T cells in healthy people across ages. Using its own MiXCR run on the 5' RACE reads, TCRdb lists one record per CDR3 protein. The sample has 800,000 or so distinct CDR3 sequences, about 25% seen once. These data also featured in a second study, about T cells of mothers and their children.

Sequences were obtained from blood. The receptors here all came from a boy younger than 18 in good health. Each CDR3 is given with its conserved first and last residue. Each record gives: D gene, clone size, V gene, J gene, CDR3 DNA, CDR3 protein. The D gene is left open where the match is weak. Clone size, where shown, is once, few, many, or a class for clones that have expanded.

>.|.|TRBV12-3/TRBV12-4|TRBJ1-6
TGTGCCAGCAGTCCCCGGGATCCGTCCTCACCCCTCCACTTT
CASSPRDPSSPLHF
>TRBD2|.|TRBV7-9|TRBJ2-3
TGTGCCAGCAGACCTAGCGGGGGGACGACAGATACGCAGTATTTT
CASRPSGGTTDTQYF
>TRBD2|.|TRBV2|TRBJ2-1
TGTGCCAGCAGTACCTATAGCGGGAGGGCCCCCAATGAGCAGTTCTTC
CASSTYSGRAPNEQFF
>.|.|TRBV20-1|TRBJ2-7
TGCAGTGCTAGAGGGTGGCAGACCTACGAGCAGTACTTC
CSARGWQTYEQYF
>.|.|TRBV12-3/TRBV12-4|TRBJ1-1
TGTGCCAGCAGCACCGACAGAAAAATCAACACTGAAGCTTTCTTT
CASSTDRKINTEAFF
>.|.|TRBV28|TRBJ2-5
TGTGCCAGCAGTCCTTCCCTTAGCAGGGGGGTGGAGACCCAGTACTTC
CASSPSLSRGVETQYF
>TRBD1|.|TRBV7-6|TRBJ2-2
TGTGCCAGCAGCATGGCTTTGAGCGGACAGGGACCCACCGGGGAGCTGTTTTTT
CASSMALSGQGPTGELFF
>TRBD1|few|TRBV5-1|TRBJ2-5
TGCGCCAGCAGCTTGGGGGGGACAGGGACAGAGACCCAGTACTTC
CASSLGGTGTETQYF
>.|.|TRBV10-3|TRBJ1-1
TGTGCCATCAATTCGCAGGGGCGCGGGACCGAAGCTTTCTTT
CAINSQGRGTEAFF
>.|.|TRBV15|TRBJ2-7
TGTGCCACCAGCAGGGAGGGGGAAACCTACGAGCAGTACTTC
CATSREGETYEQYF
>TRBD2|.|TRBV25-1|TRBJ2-5
TGTGCCAGCAGTGAATCAGGGCTAGCGGGAGTTGGGACCCAGTACTTC
CASSESGLAGVGTQYF
>.|few|TRBV5-4|TRBJ2-5
TGTGCCAGCAGTCTGTTGGGGGAATGGGAGACCCAGTACTTC
CASSLLGEWETQYF
>.|many|TRBV5-1|TRBJ2-3
TGCGCCAGCAGCTCAGGGGATTACACAGATACGCAGTATTTT
CASSSGDYTDTQYF
>TRBD1|.|TRBV29-1|TRBJ2-7
TGCAGCGTCGCAGGGGGTTATTTTGTAAGGCCCTACGAGCAGTACTTC
CSVAGGYFVRPYEQYF
>.|.|TRBV29-1|TRBJ2-5
TGCACAGGACAACCGGACGGCGAGGAGACCCAGTACTTC
CTGQPDGEETQYF
>.|few|TRBV20-1|TRBJ2-2
TGCAGTGCCCCTCGGGACACTTTCCTTGCTCGGTTAACCGGGGAGCTGTTTTTT
CSAPRDTFLARLTGELFF
>TRBD1|.|TRBV7-9|TRBJ2-7
TGCGCCAGCAGCTTCGCAGGGGGTATTTTCTACGAGCAGTACTTC
CASSFAGGIFYEQYF
>.|few|TRBV7-3|TRBJ2-1
TGTGCCAGCAGCTTGGCAGCAACTTCCTACAATGAGCAGTTCTTC
CASSLAATSYNEQFF
>.|.|TRBV3-1|TRBJ2-7
TGTGCCAGCAGCCAAGTTATAGCGCCCTACGAGCAGTACTTC
CASSQVIAPYEQYF
>.|.|TRBV29-1|TRBJ1-1
TGCAGCGTTGAAGATGCTGCTAACACTGAAGCTTTCTTT
CSVEDAANTEAFF
>.|few|TRBV27|TRBJ2-6
TGTGCCAGCAGTTTGAGGCAGCTTGGGGCCAACGTCCTGACTTTC
CASSLRQLGANVLTF
>.|.|TRBV5-1|TRBJ2-6
TGCGCCAGCCGGGATCCTAGCTCCCAGATTCCTGGGGCCAACGTCCTGACTTTC
CASRDPSSQIPGANVLTF
>TRBD2|.|TRBV7-9|TRBJ2-7
TGTGCCAGCAGCGGGACTAGTATCTACGAGCAGTACTTC
CASSGTSIYEQYF
>.|.|TRBV27|TRBJ2-3
TGTGCCAGCAGTTTATTACAAGGACCGGATACGCAGTATTTT
CASSLLQGPDTQYF
>TRBD2|.|TRBV29-1|TRBJ2-1
TGCAGCGTTGAGGAGTGGGGACTAGCGGGTTCCTACAATGAGCAGTTCTTC
CSVEEWGLAGSYNEQFF
>.|.|TRBV11-2|TRBJ2-7
TGTGCCAGCAGCCCCCGGAATGCAGATGCGGAGCAGTACTTC
CASSPRNADAEQYF
>TRBD1|few|TRBV28|TRBJ1-5
TGTGCCAGCACCGCAGGGGGCAGCAATCAGCCCCAACATTTT
CASTAGGSNQPQHF
>.|few|TRBV7-2|TRBJ2-3
TGTGCCAGCAACTCCGGTCGGGTTTCTCGTAGCACAGATACGCAGTATTTT
CASNSGRVSRSTDTQYF
>TRBD1|few|TRBV3-1|TRBJ1-4
TGTGCCAGCAGCCAAGACAGGGGGGGGAATGAAAAACTGTTTTTT
CASSQDRGGNEKLFF